This T cell receptor (beta chain) was recovered during a study of response to subunit inactivated influenza vaccine. TCRdb recomputed calls from the RT-PCR reads with MiXCR, one row per CDR3 protein. The table shows about 780,000 distinct CDR3 sequences, with around 18% occurring only once. Looked up from germline, CDR1 is MNHEY and CDR2 is SVGAGI. The V gene lost 4 bases and the J gene lost 5 bases, with 11 bases spanning the gap. This CDR3 comprises 14 residues. Points from the study as a whole: Few additional T cells are recruited per seasonal influenza vaccination, authors suggested.

In this sample, this clonotype turned up many times. Antigen unknown. The sequencing used PBMCs from blood, collected roughly 5 days after vaccination. The V gene is TRBV6-5, the J gene TRBJ2-2; tentative D call: TRBD2 (5 bases). The TCR sequence derives from a man aged 50-60 years who received an inactivated influenza vaccine. The CDR3 sequence: CASSFSRGTGELFF. The DNA for the CDR3 is TGTGCCAGCAGTTTCTCCCGAGGGACCGGGGAGCTGTTTTTT.